A selection of T cell receptor beta chains follows, all from one sample in a study of early T cells in non-severe SARS-CoV-2 infection. One entry per CDR3 protein, called by TCRdb with MiXCR from the 5' RACE reads. The sample has about 61,000 distinct CDR3 sequences; about a tenth are singletons. Specimen: whole blood. These receptors all come from an adult who was a healthcare worker with PCR-confirmed SARS-CoV-2 infection or an uninfected control (not recorded which). Each CDR3 is given with its conserved first and last residue. Each record gives: J gene, clone size, V gene, D gene, CDR3 DNA, CDR3 protein. A D gene is named only where the DNA matches it firmly. The size entry is marked missing in some rows and otherwise reads once, few, many or a size class.

>TRBJ2-7|.|TRBV10-2|TRBD2
TGCGCCAGCAGTGACCCGAGGACTAGCGGGGGCAAATCCTACTACGAGCAGTACTTC
CASSDPRTSGGKSYYEQYF
>TRBJ2-1|many|TRBV19|.
TGTGCCAGTAGTGCGGGCCGAGGTCGCAATGAGCAGTTCTTC
CASSAGRGRNEQFF
>TRBJ2-7|many|TRBV29-1|.
TGCAGCGCCCGGTCTAACAGGGACGAGCAGTACTTC
CSARSNRDEQYF
>TRBJ2-7|.|TRBV7-2|.
TGTGCCAGCAGCTTGCGGCCCGGCCCCGTTTACGAGCAGTACTTC
CASSLRPGPVYEQYF
>TRBJ2-3|many|TRBV6-6|TRBD2
TGTGCCAGCAGTTACCTCCGCGGGGGGGCCGGGGATACGCAGTATTTT
CASSYLRGGAGDTQYF
>TRBJ2-7|many|TRBV19|TRBD1
TGTGCCAGTAGTATAGTCCAGGGGGCAAACTACGAGCAGTACTTC
CASSIVQGANYEQYF
>TRBJ2-3|few|TRBV7-2|.
TGTGCCAGCAGCTTAGGCGGGGGCAGGGGAGATACGCAGTATTTT
CASSLGGGRGDTQYF
>TRBJ2-1|few|TRBV6-5|.
TGTGCCAGCAGAAAAAGACTAGTCGGTGATGAGCAGTTCTTC
CASRKRLVGDEQFF
>TRBJ1-6|.|TRBV12-3/TRBV12-4|TRBD1
TGTGCCAGCAGTTTGCAGGGGGGGAATTCACCCCTCCACTTT
CASSLQGGNSPLHF
>TRBJ2-2|many|TRBV29-1|TRBD1
TGCAGCGTAGACAGGGGGCGCGCCGGGGAGCTGTTTTTT
CSVDRGRAGELFF
>TRBJ2-5|many|TRBV2|TRBD2
TGTGCCAGCAGTGTAACTGACGAGGGCCTTTTTCCGGGACTAGCCCCCACCCAAGAGACCCAGTACTTC
CASSVTDEGLFPGLAPTQETQYF
>TRBJ2-5|.|TRBV7-9|.
TGTGCCAGCAGCTTAGCGACGGGAAGTGAGACCCAGTACTTC
CASSLATGSETQYF
>TRBJ1-4|.|TRBV6-4|TRBD1
TGTGCCAGCGGGTGGGACAGGGCCTACTCAACTAATGAAAAACTGTTTTTT
CASGWDRAYSTNEKLFF
>TRBJ1-1|many|TRBV18|.
TGTGCCAGCTCACCACCGGGTTTTTGGGACCACACTGAAGTTTTCTTT
CASSPPGFWDHTEVFF
>TRBJ1-5|many|TRBV19|.
TGTGCCAGTAGAAATAGGAGGGGGTTGAGCAATCAGCCCCAGCATTTT
CASRNRRGLSNQPQHF
>TRBJ2-7|many|TRBV3-1|TRBD2
TGTGCCAGCAGCCAAGTTTCGGGGGGGCCCTACGAGCAGTACTTC
CASSQVSGGPYEQYF
>TRBJ2-3|many|TRBV7-2|TRBD2
TGTGCCAGCAGCAATGGGCTAGCGGGGGGCACAGATACGCAGTATTTT
CASSNGLAGGTDTQYF
>TRBJ2-7|few|TRBV11-2|.
TGTGCCAGCAGCCTTCAAACATGGTACGAGCAGTACTTC
CASSLQTWYEQYF